This TCR beta chain was identified during a study of cytomegalovirus exposure and HLA in healthy donors. Findings and limits, study-wide: Some segments of the V type, notably TRBV6-2 and TRBV6-3, were excluded as indistinguishable.

Deletions cut 1 base from V and 5 bases from J, with 15 bases between. Germline V gene data show CDR1 as SGHTA and CDR2 as FQGNSA. The CDR3 length is 15 residues. A few counts support this clone. The antigen is unknown. The PCR contained 60 Vbeta and 13 Jbeta primers. The data were produced by immunoSEQ multiplex PCR, yet TCRdb's version contains in-frame clones alone and is incomplete. This table has 150,000 to 250,000 clones, around 74% appearing once. Specimen: PBMCs. The TCR originated in a girl aged 5 to 17 in good health and CMV-seropositive. This rearrangement joins TRBV7-2 to TRBJ2-7; D is possibly TRBD2 (5 bases). CDR3 sequence: CASSLGQLSGDEQYF. The CDR3, as DNA: TGTGCCAGCAGCTTAGGTCAACTCAGCGGCGACGAGCAGTACTTC.